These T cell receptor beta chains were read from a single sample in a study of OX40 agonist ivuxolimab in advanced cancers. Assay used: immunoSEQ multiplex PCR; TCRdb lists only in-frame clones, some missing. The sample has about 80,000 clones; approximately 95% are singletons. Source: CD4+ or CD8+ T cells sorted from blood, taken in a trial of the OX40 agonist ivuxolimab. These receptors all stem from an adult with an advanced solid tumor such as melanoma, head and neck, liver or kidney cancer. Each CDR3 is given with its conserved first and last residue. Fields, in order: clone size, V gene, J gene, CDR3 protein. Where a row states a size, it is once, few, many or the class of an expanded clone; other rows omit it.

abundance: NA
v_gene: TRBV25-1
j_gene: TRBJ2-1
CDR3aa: CASSEYGGRTYNEQFF

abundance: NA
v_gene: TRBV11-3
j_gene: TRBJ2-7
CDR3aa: CASSLVISDEQYF

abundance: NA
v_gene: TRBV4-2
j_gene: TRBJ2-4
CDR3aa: CASSQPPRTSQNIQYF

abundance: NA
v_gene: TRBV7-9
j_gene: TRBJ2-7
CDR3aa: CASSWTGAYEQYF

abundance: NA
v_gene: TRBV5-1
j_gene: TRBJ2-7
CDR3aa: CASSLANRQYF

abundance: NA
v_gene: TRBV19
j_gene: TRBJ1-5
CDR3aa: CATRDRGVGNQPQHF

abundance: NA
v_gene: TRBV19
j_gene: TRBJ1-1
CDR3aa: CASRNRGMNTEAFF

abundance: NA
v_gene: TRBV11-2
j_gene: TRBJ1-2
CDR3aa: CASSLVSQGYGYTF

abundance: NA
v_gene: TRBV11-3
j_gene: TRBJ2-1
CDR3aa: CASSLHRATSGTEQFF

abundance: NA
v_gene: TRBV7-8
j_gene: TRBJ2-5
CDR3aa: CASSLAGGPSVEETQYF

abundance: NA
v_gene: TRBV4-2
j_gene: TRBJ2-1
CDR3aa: CASSQGTGKYNEQFF

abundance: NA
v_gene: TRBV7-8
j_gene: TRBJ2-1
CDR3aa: CASSLAGDSSYNEQFF

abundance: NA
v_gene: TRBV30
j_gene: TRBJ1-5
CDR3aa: CAWSSAGANQPQHF

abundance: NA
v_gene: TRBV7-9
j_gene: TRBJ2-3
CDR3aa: CASSSIRDLATDTQYF

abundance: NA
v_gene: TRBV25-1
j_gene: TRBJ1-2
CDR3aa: CASIRGPEDYGYTF

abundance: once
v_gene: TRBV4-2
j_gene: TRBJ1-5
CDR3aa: CASSQERDISNQPQHF

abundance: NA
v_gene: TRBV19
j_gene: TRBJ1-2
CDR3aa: CASSTILDSYYGYTF

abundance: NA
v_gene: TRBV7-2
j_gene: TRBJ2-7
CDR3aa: CASSLAPPLQGFSYEQYF

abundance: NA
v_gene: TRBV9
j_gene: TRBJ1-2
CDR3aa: CASSVSGRDYGYTF

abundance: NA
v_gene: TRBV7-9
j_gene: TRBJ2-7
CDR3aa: CASSFQGKSHEQYF

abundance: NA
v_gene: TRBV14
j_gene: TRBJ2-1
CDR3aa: CASSQDLRTSGLNEQFF

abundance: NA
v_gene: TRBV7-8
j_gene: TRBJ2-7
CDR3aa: CASSLGPDATYEQYF

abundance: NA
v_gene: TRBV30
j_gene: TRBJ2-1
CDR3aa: CAWGTSGVDNEQFF

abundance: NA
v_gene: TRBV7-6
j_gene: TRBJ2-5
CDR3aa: CASSSAATSGRALGETQYF

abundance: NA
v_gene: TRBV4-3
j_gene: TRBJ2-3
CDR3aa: CASSQDPGLVPTDTQYF

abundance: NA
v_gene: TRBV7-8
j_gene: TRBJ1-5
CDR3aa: CASSWGEGSDSNQPQHF

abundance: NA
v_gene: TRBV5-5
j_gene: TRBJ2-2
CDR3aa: CASSGRPGLLNTGELFF

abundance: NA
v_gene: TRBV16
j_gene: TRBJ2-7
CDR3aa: CASSQSWSSYEQYF

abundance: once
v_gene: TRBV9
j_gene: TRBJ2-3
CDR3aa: CASSGLAPGGTDTQYF

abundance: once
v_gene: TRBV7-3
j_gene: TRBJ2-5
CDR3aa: CASSSAGLAGRETQYF

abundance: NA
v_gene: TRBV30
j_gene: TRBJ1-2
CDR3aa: CAWLRDRKNYGYTF